The clone carrying this T cell receptor beta chain was picked up one time. Germline V CDR1 and CDR2: LGHDT, YNNKEL (reference sequence). The ends were cut back, 1 base at V and 4 bases at J, with 14 bases in the middle. The CDR3 extends over 16 amino acids. The data stem from a study of blood T cell repertoires in COVID-19. For the study at large: Spain, Italy and the United States supplied samples that represented acute and convalescent COVID-19. PBMCs, B-cell-depleted T cells, or T cells were the source of the cDNA or gDNA that made up the material.

Authors' methods: Quantification of nucleated cells was approximated via reference gene primer amplification. Using immunoSEQ multiplex PCR, the repertoire was profiled, and TCRdb retains in-frame clones only, with some absent. The V and J calls and clone size are taken from that table; D and trimming were inferred from the DNA. Of some 220,000 clones listed, 75% to 85% are singletons. The rearrangement uses TRBV3-1 (or the pseudogene TRBV3-2) and TRBJ2-1; D remains ambiguous. The source is a man between 45 and 60 years old with active or convalescent COVID-19. The specimen sequenced was peripheral blood. CDR3 protein: CASSQVQVVAYNEQFF. The CDR3 DNA reads as TGTGCCAGCAGCCAAGTGCAGGTAGTCGCTTACAATGAGCAGTTCTTC.